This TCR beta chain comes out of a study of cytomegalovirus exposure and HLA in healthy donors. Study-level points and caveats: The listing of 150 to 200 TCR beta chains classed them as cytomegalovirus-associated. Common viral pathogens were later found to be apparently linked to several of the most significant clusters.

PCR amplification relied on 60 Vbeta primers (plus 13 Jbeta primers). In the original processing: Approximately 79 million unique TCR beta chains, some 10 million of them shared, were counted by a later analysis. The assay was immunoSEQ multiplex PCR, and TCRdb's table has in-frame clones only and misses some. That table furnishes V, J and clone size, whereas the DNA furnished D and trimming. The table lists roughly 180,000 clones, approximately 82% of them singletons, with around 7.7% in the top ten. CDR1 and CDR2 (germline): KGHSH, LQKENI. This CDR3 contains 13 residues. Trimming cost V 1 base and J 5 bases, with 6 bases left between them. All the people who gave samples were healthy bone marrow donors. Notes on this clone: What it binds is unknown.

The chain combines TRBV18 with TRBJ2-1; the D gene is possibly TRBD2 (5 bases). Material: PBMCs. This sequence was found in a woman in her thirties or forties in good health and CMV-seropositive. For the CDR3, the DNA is TGTGCCAGCTCACCACGGGAGCACAATGAGCAGTTCTTC. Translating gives CASSPREHNEQFF.